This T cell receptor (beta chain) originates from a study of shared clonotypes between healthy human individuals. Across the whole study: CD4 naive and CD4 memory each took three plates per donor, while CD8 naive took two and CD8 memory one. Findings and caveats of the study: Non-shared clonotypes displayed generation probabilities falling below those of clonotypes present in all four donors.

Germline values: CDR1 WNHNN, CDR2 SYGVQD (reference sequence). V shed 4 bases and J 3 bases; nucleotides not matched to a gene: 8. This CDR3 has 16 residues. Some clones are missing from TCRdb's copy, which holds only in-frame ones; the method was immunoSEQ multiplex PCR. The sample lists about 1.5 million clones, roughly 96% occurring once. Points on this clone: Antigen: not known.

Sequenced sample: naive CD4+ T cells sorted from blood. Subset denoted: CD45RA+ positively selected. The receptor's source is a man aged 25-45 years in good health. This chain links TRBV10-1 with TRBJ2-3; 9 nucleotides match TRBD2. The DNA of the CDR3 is TGCGCCAGCAGTGCCATAGCGGGAGATGGTACAGATACGCAGTATTTT. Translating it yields CASSAIAGDGTDTQYF.